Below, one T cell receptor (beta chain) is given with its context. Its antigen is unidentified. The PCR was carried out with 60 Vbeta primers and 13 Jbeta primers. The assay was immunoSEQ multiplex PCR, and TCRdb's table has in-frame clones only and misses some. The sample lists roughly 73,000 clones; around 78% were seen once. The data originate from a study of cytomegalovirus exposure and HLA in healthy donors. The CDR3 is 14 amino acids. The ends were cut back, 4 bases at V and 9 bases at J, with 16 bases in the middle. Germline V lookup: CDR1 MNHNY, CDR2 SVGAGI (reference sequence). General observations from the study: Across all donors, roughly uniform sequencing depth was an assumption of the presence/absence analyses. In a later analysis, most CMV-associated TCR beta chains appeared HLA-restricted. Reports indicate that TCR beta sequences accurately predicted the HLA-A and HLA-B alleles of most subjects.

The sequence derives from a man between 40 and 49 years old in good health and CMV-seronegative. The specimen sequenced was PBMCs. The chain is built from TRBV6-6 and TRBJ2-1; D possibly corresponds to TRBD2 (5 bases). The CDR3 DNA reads TGTGCCAGCAGTTCGAGGACTGAATCTGGTGAGCAGTTCTTC. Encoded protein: CASSSRTESGEQFF.